The 9 T cell receptor beta chains in this list originate from one sample, sequenced in a study of blood T cell repertoires in COVID-19. Using immunoSEQ multiplex PCR, the repertoire was profiled, and TCRdb retains in-frame clones only, with some absent. The data hold 75,000 to 95,000 clones, with about 88% observed a single time. The sequencing sample was made of peripheral blood. Receptor source: a woman of 80 years or more with acute or convalescent COVID-19.

The rearrangement joins TRBV28 to TRBJ1-1, with D possibly being TRBD1 (6 bases). The germline V and J ends were trimmed by 7 bases and 5 bases, with 17 bases remaining between them. The germline V gene encodes CDR1 MDHEN and CDR2 SYDVKM. This CDR3 region has 14 residues. DNA for the CDR3: TGTGCCAGCAATTACAGGGCCAGATCTACTGAAGCTTTCTTT. It is translated as CASNYRARSTEAFF.

With respect to this clone: Sequence at one end of the junction differs from germline and may be a read error. This rearrangement joins TRBV5-1 to TRBJ1-3, with D perhaps TRBD1 (6 bases). The germline V gene has CDR1 SGHRS and CDR2 YFSETQ. CDR3 length: 16 residues. For the CDR3, the DNA is TGCGCCAGCGGCTTACTGGACAGCTCCTCTGGAAACACCATATATTTT. Residues: CASGLLDSSSGNTIYF.

This chain connects TRBV18 to TRBJ2-7, with 7 bases matching TRBD1. From germline, CDR1 is KGHSH and CDR2 LQKENI. V gave up 9 bases and J gave up 2 bases; unmatched junction bases: 4. This CDR3 is 12 amino acids long. This CDR3 is CASSRGTYEQYF. Here the CDR3 DNA reads TGTGCCAGTTCCAGGGGGACCTACGAGCAGTACTTC.

This chain connects TRBV6-5 to TRBJ2-7, with a weak D call TRBD2 (5 bases). The CDR3 has 13 residues. V was shortened by 7 bases and J by 1 base, with 11 bases between the two germline ends. Germline V gives CDR1 MNHEY, CDR2 SVGAGI. CDR3 protein: CASNRGWSYEQYF. CDR3 DNA: TGTGCCAGCAATCGGGGTTGGTCCTACGAGCAGTACTTC.

The rearrangement uses TRBV6-2 or TRBV6-3 and TRBJ2-2; no clear D. This CDR3 has 15 amino acids. Per germline, CDR1 MNHEY and CDR2 SVGEGT. Trimming removed 6 bases at V and 5 bases at J, with 16 bases between. The CDR3 protein is CASSPFRQLTGELFF. The CDR3 nucleotides read TGTGCCAGCAGCCCCTTCAGGCAGTTAACCGGGGAGCTGTTTTTT.

This sequence joins TRBV6-6 and TRBJ1-4; 7 bases fit TRBD1. The CDR3 sequence is 16 residues long. Germline values: CDR1 MNHNY, CDR2 SVGAGI (reference sequence). Trimming cost V 2 bases and J 3 bases; bases outside gene matches: 6. CDR3 bases: TGTGCCAGCAGTTACAGGGGGACAGCTTCTAATGAAAAACTGTTTTTT. Protein sequence: CASSYRGTASNEKLFF.

The chain is built from TRBV6-1 and TRBJ1-4; 7 positions match TRBD1. The J segment lost 1 base and the V segment lost 2 bases, leaving 4 bases of the junction unmatched. The length of the CDR3 is 16 residues. Germline V gene sequence: CDR1 MNHNS, CDR2 SASEGT. CDR3 bases: TGTGCCAGCAGTGAATTTTCAGGGGGAACTAATGAAAAACTGTTTTTT. This encodes CASSEFSGGTNEKLFF.

V gene TRBV9 combines with J gene TRBJ1-3; D might be TRBD1 (5 bases). The CDR3 has 13 amino acids. The ends were cut back, 2 bases at V and 7 bases at J, with 10 bases in the middle. The germline gives CDR1 SGDLS, CDR2 YYNGEE. This chain's CDR3 is CASSVQGWNTIYF. The CDR3 nucleotides read TGTGCCAGCAGCGTGCAGGGCTGGAACACCATATATTTT.

The chain combines TRBV27 with TRBJ1-2; D is unresolved. This CDR3 is 14 amino acids long. Germline CDR1 is MNHEY and CDR2 is SMNVEV (reference sequence). V was pared by 5 bases and J by 6 bases, with 16 bases between. The CDR3 sequence: CASSPPGTRDGYTF. The CDR3 nucleotides read TGTGCCAGCAGTCCACCCGGAACTAGGGATGGCTACACCTTC.